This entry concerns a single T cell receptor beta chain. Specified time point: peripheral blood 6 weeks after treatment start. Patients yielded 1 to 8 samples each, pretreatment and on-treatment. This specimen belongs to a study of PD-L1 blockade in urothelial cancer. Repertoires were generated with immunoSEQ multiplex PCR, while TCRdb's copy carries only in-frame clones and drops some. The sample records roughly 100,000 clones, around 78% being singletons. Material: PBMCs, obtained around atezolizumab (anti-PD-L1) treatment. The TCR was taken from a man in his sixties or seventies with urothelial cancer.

The CDR3: CASSLEDRGQGYTF. The CDR3 DNA follows: TGTGCCAGCAGCTTAGAGGACAGGGGGCAAGGCTACACCTTC. V usage is TRBV13 and J usage is TRBJ1-2, with TRBD1 identical over 11 bases. V was clipped by 1 base and J by 8 bases; unmatched bases: 3. The CDR3 runs 14 residues. Germline loops: CDR1 PRHDT, CDR2 FYEKMQ (reference sequence).